These T cell receptor gamma chains were read from a single sample in a study of intestinal T cells in coeliac disease. TCRdb reprocessed the multiplex PCR reads through CATT. Of 880 or so gamma-chain clones listed, 48% are singletons. The source material was a duodenal biopsy. The origin of the receptors is a human donor with celiac disease. CDR3s include the opening cysteine and the closing phenylalanine or tryptophan. Size is omitted from some rows. Given values are once, few, many or a class for expanded clones.

clone size: NA
J gene: TRGJP1
V gene: TRGV2
CDR3 protein: CATWGRATGWFKIF
CDR3 DNA: TGTGCCACCTGGGGACGGGCCACTGGTTGGTTCAAGATATTT

clone size: NA
J gene: TRGJ1/TRGJ2
V gene: TRGV2
CDR3 protein: CATWTGNKKLF
CDR3 DNA: TGTGCCACCTGGACGGGAAATAAGAAACTCTTT

clone size: NA
J gene: TRGJ1/TRGJ2
V gene: TRGV8
CDR3 protein: CATWPPLRKLF
CDR3 DNA: TGTGCCACCTGGCCCCCTCTTCGGAAACTCTTT

clone size: NA
J gene: TRGJ1/TRGJ2
V gene: TRGV8
CDR3 protein: CAHLDSAYYKKLF
CDR3 DNA: TGTGCCCACCTGGACTCGGCTTATTATAAGAAACTCTTT

clone size: hyperexpanded
J gene: TRGJ1/TRGJ2
V gene: TRGV11
CDR3 protein: CACCGRYKKLF
CDR3 DNA: TGTGCCTGCTGTGGGAGATATAAGAAACTCTTT

clone size: large
J gene: TRGJ1/TRGJ2
V gene: TRGV3
CDR3 protein: CATWVLPLKKLF
CDR3 DNA: TGTGCCACCTGGGTCCTACCACTCAAGAAACTCTTT

clone size: NA
J gene: TRGJP1
V gene: TRGV2
CDR3 protein: CATWDLVGFKIF
CDR3 DNA: TGTGCCACCTGGGATCTGGTTGGGTTCAAGATATTT

clone size: NA
J gene: TRGJ1/TRGJ2
V gene: TRGV8
CDR3 protein: CATWDPHFWKLF
CDR3 DNA: TGTGCCACCTGGGACCCACATTTTTGGAAACTCTTT

clone size: few
J gene: TRGJ1/TRGJ2
V gene: TRGV2
CDR3 protein: CATWDGENKKLF
CDR3 DNA: TGTGCCACCTGGGACGGGGAAAATAAGAAACTCTTT

clone size: few
J gene: TRGJP2
V gene: TRGV3
CDR3 protein: CATWDRQFF
CDR3 DNA: TGTGCCACCTGGGACAGGCAGTTTTTT

clone size: few
J gene: TRGJP2
V gene: TRGV2
CDR3 protein: CATWDGRFEYSSDWIKTF
CDR3 DNA: TGTGCCACCTGGGACGGCCGTTTCGAATATAGTAGTGATTGGATCAAGACGTTT

clone size: NA
J gene: TRGJ1/TRGJ2
V gene: TRGV3
CDR3 protein: CATWDSEVRIIYKKLF
CDR3 DNA: TGTGCCACCTGGGACAGCGAGGTTAGAATTATTTATAAGAAACTCTTT

clone size: NA
J gene: TRGJ1/TRGJ2
V gene: TRGV10
CDR3 protein: CAAWDWGGPAKKLF
CDR3 DNA: TGTGCTGCGTGGGATTGGGGGGGCCCGGCAAAGAAACTCTTT

clone size: NA
J gene: TRGJP2
V gene: TRGV2
CDR3 protein: CATWDGPGFEYSSDWIKTF
CDR3 DNA: TGTGCCACCTGGGACGGACCCGGTTTCGAATATAGTAGTGATTGGATCAAGACGTTT

clone size: NA
J gene: TRGJ1/TRGJ2
V gene: TRGV5
CDR3 protein: CATWDRALSYKKLF
CDR3 DNA: TGTGCCACCTGGGACAGGGCGTTGAGTTATAAGAAACTCTTT

clone size: NA
J gene: TRGJP1
V gene: TRGV10
CDR3 protein: CAAWEEPTGWFKIF
CDR3 DNA: TGTGCTGCGTGGGAGGAACCTACTGGTTGGTTCAAGATATTT

clone size: NA
J gene: TRGJP2
V gene: TRGV2
CDR3 protein: CAHLGRAKNDWIKTF
CDR3 DNA: TGTGCCCACCTGGGACGGGCCAAAAATGATTGGATCAAGACGTTT

clone size: few
J gene: TRGJ1/TRGJ2
V gene: TRGV2
CDR3 protein: CATWGRAWWWKKLF
CDR3 DNA: TGTGCCACCTGGGGACGGGCGTGGTGGTGGAAGAAACTCTTT

clone size: NA
J gene: TRGJ1/TRGJ2
V gene: TRGV4
CDR3 protein: CATWDFEDYYKKLF
CDR3 DNA: TGTGCCACCTGGGATTTTGAGGATTATTATAAGAAACTCTTT

clone size: once
J gene: TRGJ1/TRGJ2
V gene: TRGV3
CDR3 protein: CANLGQTSINYYKKLF
CDR3 DNA: TGTGCCAACCTGGGACAAACCTCAATCAATTATTATAAGAAACTCTTT

clone size: NA
J gene: TRGJP1
V gene: TRGV2
CDR3 protein: CATWDGLNTTGWFKIF
CDR3 DNA: TGTGCCACCTGGGACGGCCTCAATACCACTGGTTGGTTCAAGATATTT

clone size: NA
J gene: TRGJP2
V gene: TRGV2
CDR3 protein: CAPTGRARFEYSSDWIKTF
CDR3 DNA: TGTGCACCTACGGGACGGGCCCGTTTCGAATATAGTAGTGATTGGATCAAGACGTTT

clone size: NA
J gene: TRGJP1
V gene: TRGV2
CDR3 protein: CATWDGKDTTGWFKIF
CDR3 DNA: TGTGCCACCTGGGACGGGAAAGATACCACTGGTTGGTTCAAGATATTT

clone size: few
J gene: TRGJP2
V gene: TRGV10
CDR3 protein: CAAKSSDWIKTF
CDR3 DNA: TGTGCTGCCAAAAGTAGTGATTGGATCAAGACGTTT

clone size: NA
J gene: TRGJP2
V gene: TRGV10
CDR3 protein: CACFGSDWIKTF
CDR3 DNA: TGTGCCTGCTTCGGTAGTGATTGGATCAAGACGTTT

clone size: large
J gene: TRGJ1/TRGJ2
V gene: TRGV3
CDR3 protein: CATWDRRKKLF
CDR3 DNA: TGTGCCACCTGGGACAGGCGAAAGAAACTCTTT

clone size: NA
J gene: TRGJ1/TRGJ2
V gene: TRGV9
CDR3 protein: CALWEVDYYKKLF
CDR3 DNA: TGTGCCTTGTGGGAGGTAGACTATTATAAGAAACTCTTT

clone size: NA
J gene: TRGJ1/TRGJ2
V gene: TRGV8
CDR3 protein: CATWAKVEKLF
CDR3 DNA: TGTGCCACCTGGGCGAAGGTGGAGAAACTCTTT

clone size: NA
J gene: TRGJ1/TRGJ2
V gene: TRGV2
CDR3 protein: CATWDGSIIKKLF
CDR3 DNA: TGTGCCACCTGGGACGGGAGTATTATAAAAAAACTCTTT

clone size: NA
J gene: TRGJ1/TRGJ2
V gene: TRGV8
CDR3 protein: CAPGGYYKKLF
CDR3 DNA: TGTGCACCTGGGGGTTATTATAAGAAACTCTTT

clone size: NA
J gene: TRGJP2
V gene: TRGV4
CDR3 protein: CATWDKIYSSDWIKTF
CDR3 DNA: TGTGCCACCTGGGATAAAATATATAGTAGTGATTGGATCAAGACGTTT

clone size: once
J gene: TRGJ1/TRGJ2
V gene: TRGV9
CDR3 protein: CALVGGEGKKLF
CDR3 DNA: TGTGCCCTTGTGGGAGGTGAGGGTAAGAAACTCTTT

clone size: hyperexpanded
J gene: TRGJP1
V gene: TRGV2
CDR3 protein: CATWDGRYTTGWFKIF
CDR3 DNA: TGTGCCACCTGGGACGGGCGATATACCACTGGTTGGTTCAAGATATTT

clone size: NA
J gene: TRGJP1
V gene: TRGV10
CDR3 protein: CAAWINTTGWFKIF
CDR3 DNA: TGTGCTGCGTGGATTAATACCACTGGTTGGTTCAAGATATTT

clone size: NA
J gene: TRGJ1/TRGJ2
V gene: TRGV2
CDR3 protein: CATLGRARNYYKKLF
CDR3 DNA: TGTGCCACCCTGGGACGGGCTCGGAATTATTATAAGAAACTCTTT

clone size: NA
J gene: TRGJ1/TRGJ2
V gene: TRGV9
CDR3 protein: CALWEVFFRNYYKKLF
CDR3 DNA: TGTGCCTTGTGGGAGGTCTTTTTTCGGAATTATTATAAGAAACTCTTT

clone size: NA
J gene: TRGJ1/TRGJ2
V gene: TRGV2
CDR3 protein: CALGRGHYYKKLF
CDR3 DNA: TGTGCACTGGGACGGGGGCATTATTATAAGAAACTCTTT

clone size: once
J gene: TRGJ1/TRGJ2
V gene: TRGV9
CDR3 protein: CAFVGGTNYYKKLF
CDR3 DNA: TGTGCCTTTGTGGGAGGAACGAATTATTATAAGAAACTCTTT

clone size: NA
J gene: TRGJP2
V gene: TRGV2
CDR3 protein: CATSPRDSSDWIKTF
CDR3 DNA: TGTGCCACCTCCCCACGGGATAGTAGTGATTGGATCAAGACGTTT

clone size: few
J gene: TRGJ1/TRGJ2
V gene: TRGV2
CDR3 protein: CATWDGRDYKKLF
CDR3 DNA: TGTGCCACCTGGGACGGCAGGGATTATAAGAAACTCTTT